This passage covers 17 T cell receptor beta chains from one sample sequenced in a study of T cells in Graves' hyperthyroidism and ophthalmopathy. Amplified regions were TCR beta CDR3 sequences from RNA transcripts. The primer set for the first-round RT-PCR of the TCR CDR3 was HTBI. MiXCR, applied by TCRdb to the multiplex PCR reads, yields one record per CDR3 protein. Here the sample spans some 570,000 distinct CDR3 sequences, 11% to 15% being singletons. The sample comprised blood. These receptors all stem from a woman aged 18-29 years with Graves' ophthalmopathy.

This clonotype was observed a few times. V gene TRBV6-1 combines with J gene TRBJ2-1, with D maybe TRBD2 (6 bases). The germline CDR1 and CDR2 sequences are MNHNS and SASEGT. V shed 7 bases and J shed 2 bases, with 15 bases lying between them. This CDR3 has 15 amino acids. The chain's CDR3 is CASTPMGGPYNEQFF. The CDR3 nucleotides are TGTGCCAGCACTCCCATGGGGGGACCCTACAATGAGCAGTTCTTC.

The genes are TRBV20-1 and TRBJ1-6; 7 nucleotides agree with TRBD1. Trimming cost V 1 base and J 5 bases; bases outside gene matches: 8. The CDR3 loop spans 16 amino acids. Germline V CDR1 and CDR2: DFQATT, SNEGSKA (reference sequence). CDR3 coding DNA: TGCAGTGCTAGAGTGGCGGCAGGGGGAAATAATTCACCCCTCCACTTT. It yields the protein CSARVAAGGNNSPLHF.

This clonotype was detected only a few times. The chain recombines TRBV2 with TRBJ2-7; 7 bases fit TRBD1. This CDR3 has 16 amino acids. Germline V gene lookup returns CDR1 SNHLY and CDR2 FYNNEI. V shed 5 bases, J shed 4 bases, and the junction held 14 bases outside the gene matches. The CDR3 coding sequence is TGTGCCAGCAGTTCCAACTACGGGACAGCTTTATACGAGCAGTACTTC. Translation: CASSSNYGTALYEQYF.

There are a few counts of this clonotype. This sequence joins TRBV4-3 and TRBJ2-1, with TRBD2 identical over 11 bases. V was clipped by 6 bases and J by 4 bases; unmatched bases: 8. The germline V gene has CDR1 LGHNA and CDR2 YSLEER. CDR3 length: 16 residues. The CDR3 reads CASSMRLAGPYNEQFF. The CDR3 nucleotides are TGCGCCAGCAGTATGAGACTAGCGGGGCCGTACAATGAGCAGTTCTTC.

This rearrangement joins TRBV6-2 or TRBV6-3 to TRBJ2-7; no clear D gene. The CDR3 consists of 12 residues. The V gene lost 5 bases and the J gene lost 8 bases, with 13 bases spanning the gap. CDR1 and CDR2 from the germline V gene are MNHEY and SVGEGT. In DNA form, the CDR3 reads TGTGCCAGCAGTCCCTGGGGAACCAAGCAGTACTTC. Protein product: CASSPWGTKQYF.

In this sample, this clonotype turned up many times. The chain is built from TRBV2 and TRBJ1-2; TRBD1 matches at 9 bases. The CDR3 spans 13 residues. Germline V CDR1 and CDR2: SNHLY, FYNNEI. The V gene end was trimmed by 6 bases and the J gene end by 7 bases; junction bases not matched to a gene: 6. In nucleotides, the CDR3 is TGTGCCAGCAGCCAGGACAGGGGAGGTGGCTACACCTTC. This sequence encodes CASSQDRGGGYTF. The full variable domain, with the rest looked up from reference TRBV2 and TRBJ1-2, is EPEVTQTPSHQVTQMGQEVILRCVPISNHLYFYWYRQILGQKVEFLVSFYNNEISEKSEIFDDQFSVERPDGSNFTLKIRSTKLEDSAMYFCASSQDRGGGYTFGSGTRLTVV.

This clonotype was seen repeatedly, ten times or more. V usage is TRBV7-9 and J usage is TRBJ2-7; weak D call: TRBD2 (5 bases). V shed 5 bases and J shed 1 base, with 12 bases lying between them. CDR1 is SEHNR, CDR2 FQNEAQ, per germline (reference sequence). This CDR3 is 14 amino acids long. The CDR3 region is CASSHRPGSYEQYF. DNA of the CDR3: TGTGCCAGCAGCCATAGGCCGGGATCCTACGAGCAGTACTTC.

This clonotype was observed many times. The V and J genes are TRBV28 and TRBJ1-5; the D gene is possibly TRBD1 (5 bases). CDR1 MDHEN and CDR2 SYDVKM come from the germline V gene. This CDR3 region has 15 residues. Between the trimmed V and J ends, which lost 0 bases and 6 bases, there was a span of 12 bases. The CDR3, as DNA: TGTGCCAGCAGTTTATGGGACAAGTTAAGTCAGCCCCAGCATTTT. It translates to CASSLWDKLSQPQHF.

Here the CDR3 reads CASMGAAAATGGELFF. In DNA form, the CDR3 reads TGTGCCAGTATGGGGGCGGCAGCCGCTACGGGCGGGGAGCTGTTTTTT. The chain joins TRBV19 to TRBJ2-2; weak D call: TRBD1 (6 bases). The CDR3 contains 16 residues. Trimming shortened V by 7 bases and J by 7 bases, and 22 bases separated the two germline ends. CDR1 and CDR2 (germline): LNHDA, SQIVND (reference sequence).

This clonotype showed up many times. This rearrangement joins TRBV6-2 or TRBV6-3 to TRBJ2-2; D is uncertain. In germline, CDR1 is MNHEY, CDR2 SVGEGT. This CDR3 has 14 amino acids. Trimming took off 5 bases at V and 6 bases at J, with 13 bases between the two ends. The CDR3 region is CASSPFRAAGELFF. Here the CDR3 DNA reads TGTGCCAGCAGTCCATTTAGGGCAGCCGGGGAGCTGTTTTTT.

V gene TRBV6-1 combines with J gene TRBJ2-2, with 9 bases that match TRBD2. Trimming cost V 7 bases and J 0 bases; bases outside gene matches: 6. The germline V gene encodes CDR1 MNHNS and CDR2 SASEGT. The CDR3 spans 16 residues. CDR3 sequence reads: CASKRLADTNTGELFF. CDR3 coding DNA: TGTGCCAGCAAGAGACTAGCGGATACGAACACCGGGGAGCTGTTTTTT.

With regard to this clonotype: Given a much more abundant clone one base away, this may be a read error. V and J are TRBV20-1 and TRBJ2-1; weak D call: TRBD2 (6 bases). The CDR3 has 19 amino acids. Between the trimmed V and J ends, which lost 6 bases and 9 bases, there was a span of 36 bases. Germline loops: CDR1 DFQATT, CDR2 SNEGSKA (reference sequence). CDR3 loop: CSAGGVGTNPPMGHIEQFF. CDR3 coding DNA: TGCAGTGCCGGCGGGGTCGGCACTAATCCGCCGATGGGCCACATTGAGCAGTTCTTC.

This clonotype was seen at least ten times. The chain combines TRBV7-2 with TRBJ2-1; D unclear. V was clipped by 3 bases and J by 5 bases, with 8 bases between them. CDR3 length equals 13 residues. The V gene's germline CDR1 is SGHTA and CDR2 FQGNSA. CDR3: CASSFYLNNEQFF. CDR3 DNA sequence: TGTGCCAGCAGCTTTTACTTGAACAATGAGCAGTTCTTC.

With regard to this clonotype: A read error is possible here, since a much larger clone lies one base away. Here the CDR3 reads CASSIVQGNEQFF. The CDR3 DNA sequence: TGTGCCAGCAGCATCGTACAGGGGAATGAGCAGTTCTTC. The rearrangement links TRBV11-3 to TRBJ2-1; 7 positions agree with TRBD1. The CDR3 covers 13 residues. V lost 5 bases to trimming and J lost 7 bases; unmatched junction nucleotides: 5. Per the germline V gene, CDR1 is SGHNT and CDR2 is YENEEA.

This clonotype appeared many times. Written as DNA, the CDR3 is TGTGCCAGCAGTCCAGGGATCTACAATGAGCAGTTCTTC. This encodes CASSPGIYNEQFF. The V and J genes are TRBV2 and TRBJ2-1; maybe TRBD1 (5 bases). The CDR3 runs 13 residues. Germline-derived CDR1 and CDR2 are SNHLY and FYNNEI. Trimming stripped 5 bases from V and 3 bases from J, with 8 bases between.

The sample holds a few counts of this clonotype. The CDR3 nucleotides read TGTGCCAGCAGCGTCGGGTTCAAAGTTCAAGAGACCCAGTACTTC. Residues: CASSVGFKVQETQYF. The rearrangement uses TRBV9 and TRBJ2-5, with D unresolved. This CDR3 has 15 amino acids. CDR1 and CDR2 (germline): SGDLS, YYNGEE. V was pared by 2 bases and J by 2 bases, with 13 bases between.

This clonotype has a count of ten or more. This chain links TRBV2 with TRBJ2-3, with unresolved D. CDR1 and CDR2 from the germline V gene are SNHLY and FYNNEI. V lost 1 base, J lost 1 base, and 9 bases lay in between. The CDR3 is 15 residues long. The CDR3: CASSEEPGGTDTQYF. The CDR3 DNA sequence: TGTGCCAGCAGTGAAGAACCAGGAGGCACAGATACGCAGTATTTT. The full variable domain, in which reference TRBV2 and TRBJ2-3 provide the parts outside the CDR3, is EPEVTQTPSHQVTQMGQEVILRCVPISNHLYFYWYRQILGQKVEFLVSFYNNEISEKSEIFDDQFSVERPDGSNFTLKIRSTKLEDSAMYFCASSEEPGGTDTQYFGPGTRLTVL.